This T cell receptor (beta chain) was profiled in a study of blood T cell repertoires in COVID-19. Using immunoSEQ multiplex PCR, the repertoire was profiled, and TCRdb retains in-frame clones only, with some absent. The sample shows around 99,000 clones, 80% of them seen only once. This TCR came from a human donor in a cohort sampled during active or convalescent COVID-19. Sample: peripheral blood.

The CDR3 coding sequence is TGCAGCGGCGCCATCTCGGCTAGCGGAGTCACCCAGTACTTC. Translation gives CSGAISASGVTQYF. This rearrangement joins TRBV29-1 to TRBJ2-5, with 7 bases lining up with TRBD2. V lost 7 bases, J lost 8 bases, and 16 bases stayed unmatched. Looked up from germline, CDR1 is SQVTM and CDR2 is ANQGSEA. The CDR3 totals 14 residues.